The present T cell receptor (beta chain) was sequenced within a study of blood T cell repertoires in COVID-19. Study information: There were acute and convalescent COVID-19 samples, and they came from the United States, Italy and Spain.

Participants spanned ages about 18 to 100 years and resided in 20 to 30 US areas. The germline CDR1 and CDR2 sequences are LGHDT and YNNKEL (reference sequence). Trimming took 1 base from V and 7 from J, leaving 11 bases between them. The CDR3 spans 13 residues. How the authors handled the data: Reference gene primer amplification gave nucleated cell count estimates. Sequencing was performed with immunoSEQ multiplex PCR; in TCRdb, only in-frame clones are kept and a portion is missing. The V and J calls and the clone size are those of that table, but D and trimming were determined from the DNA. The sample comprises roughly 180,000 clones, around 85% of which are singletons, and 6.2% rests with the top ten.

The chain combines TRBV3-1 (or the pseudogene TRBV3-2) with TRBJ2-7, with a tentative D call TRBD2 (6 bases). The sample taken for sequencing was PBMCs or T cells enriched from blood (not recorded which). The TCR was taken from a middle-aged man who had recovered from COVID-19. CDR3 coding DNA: TGTGCCAGCAGCCAAGTGGAGGGTTGGGAGCAGTACTTC. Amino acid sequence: CASSQVEGWEQYF.